This paragraph covers one TCR beta chain sequence. It lacks a known antigen. Qualities for individual bases were not recorded, and no much larger clone is one base off. From the germline V gene, CDR1 is SGHAT and CDR2 is FQNNGV. Compared with germline, V lacks 3 bases and J lacks 4 bases; bases without a gene match: 3. Reading from cysteine to phenylalanine, the CDR3 counts 14 amino acids. The sequence is cut down to CDR3 DNA, 42 bases in frame from base 1. One collaborating source in Seattle enrolled patients during active infection and followed them longitudinally through the course of disease. Collaborating institutions collected whole blood in K2EDTA tubes following their own protocols. Collaborator samples were shipped for TCRbeta analysis as frozen whole blood, isolated PBMCs, or DNA extracted from either sample type. The data belong to a study of blood T cell repertoires in COVID-19 (TCRdb year 2020). Looking at the study overall: Collaborator samples came from the United States, Italy and Spain and covered acute and convalescent phases of COVID-19. Where HLA class I and class II types were available, the types were taken from metadata supplied by the sample provider, not from assay-based typing. Deeply sampled blood TCRbeta repertoires from subjects exposed to, actively infected with, or recovered from COVID-19 were included in the dataset. A de-identified subject ID, COVID-19 status, age in years and sex were almost always included in the sample metadata. The samples were drawn from two sources: the first 160 participants of the ongoing ImmuneRACE study, and 1,254 subjects contributed by 6 global collaborators. The material from the prospective study consisted of cDNA or gDNA derived from T cells, B-cell-depleted T cells, or PBMCs. The repertoires were made available in a free public database intended to serve as a resource for research on the immune response to SARS-CoV-2. Study-wide conclusions, independent of this receptor: Clinical and demographic metadata were provided uncurated, with the amount varying by source and participant.

The immunoSEQ Assay, a bias-controlled multiplex PCR, was used to amplify TCRbeta CDR3 regions from genomic DNA. For the original study's pipeline: Within the assay, amplification of reference gene primers was used to estimate how many nucleated cells each sample contained. Sequence reads were collapsed and filtered to measure the absolute abundance of every unique TCRbeta CDR3 rearrangement. For each sample, productive Simpson clonality was calculated as the square root of Simpson's diversity index over productive rearrangements. TCRdb took this table from immuneACCESS and kept in-frame rearrangements with V and J called. Such tables lack part of the clones; where checked against another copy, unresolved V genes explain under half of the gap, and the rest is unexplained. V, J and clone size were drawn from that table, and D and trimming were deduced from the DNA. Across this sample there are under 200,000 clones, with more than 85% seen only once. The ten largest clones take up around 2.5% of the sample.

The TCR originated in a woman older than 75 with COVID-19, enrolled during active disease. Recombination connected TRBV11-2 to TRBJ2-7; TRBD1 agrees with 10 junctional bases. The sequenced sample consisted of peripheral blood. In nucleotides, the sequence is TGTGCCAGCAGCTTTGGGGACAGGGGATACGAGCAGTACTTC. Its translation is CASSFGDRGYEQYF.